These 17 T cell receptor beta chains came from one sample sequenced in a study of regulatory T cells in long-lasting Graves disease. The time point: newly diagnosed GD, antithyroid drugs for less than 3 months. The TCR library was prepared using RNA isolated from PBMCs. Construction of TCR beta libraries relied on iRepertoire HTBI primers and on Arm-PCR targeting CDR3 regions. TCRdb called the multiplex PCR reads again in MiXCR, with one record for every CDR3 protein. The table shows a few hundred thousand distinct CDR3 sequences, with approximately 20% occurring only once. Sequenced material: peripheral blood mononuclear cells (PBMCs), taken at new diagnosis, from a patient treated with antithyroid drugs. All receptors come from a female donor with Graves disease.

This clonotype has ten or more counts. The chain combines TRBV5-6 with TRBJ1-2; D not resolved. CDR1 is SGHDT and CDR2 is YYEEEE in the germline V gene. Deletions cut 1 base from V and 4 bases from J, with 11 bases between. CDR3 length equals 14 residues. The CDR3 coding sequence is TGTGCCAGCAGCTTGCGAGGGATTAGCTATGGCTACACCTTC. Amino acids: CASSLRGISYGYTF.

There are many counts of this clonotype. The rearrangement links TRBV6-2 or TRBV6-3 to TRBJ1-2; 8 bases are shared with TRBD1. Germline values: CDR1 MNHEY, CDR2 SVGEGT. After removal of 6 bases from V and 1 base from J, the junction contained 10 bases not matched to a gene. The CDR3 contains 16 residues. In nucleotides, the CDR3 is TGTGCCAGCAGCTCCTGGACAGGGAAGGATAACTATGGCTACACCTTC. Its translation is CASSSWTGKDNYGYTF.

This clonotype was seen a handful of times. The gene calls are TRBV20-1 and TRBJ1-4; D is unresolved. V was trimmed by 5 bases and J by 6 bases, leaving 10 bases between them. Looked up from germline, CDR1 is DFQATT and CDR2 is SNEGSKA (reference sequence). CDR3 length: 12 amino acids. This chain's CDR3 is CSAPGSDEKLFF. The CDR3 DNA sequence: TGCAGTGCTCCGGGGTCTGATGAAAAACTGTTTTTT.

This clonotype was seen at least ten times. This sequence joins TRBV12-3 or TRBV12-4 and TRBJ2-3; TRBD1 matches 8 bases. The CDR3 has 14 amino acids. V trimming: 7 bases; J trimming: 2 bases; junction bases outside the gene matches: 5. CDR3 residues: CASTGQGHTDTQYF. The CDR3 DNA reads TGTGCCAGCACTGGACAGGGACACACAGATACGCAGTATTTT.

At least ten counts were recorded for this clonotype. The J gene is TRBJ2-3, the V gene TRBV29-1, with D perhaps TRBD1 or TRBD2 (5 bases each). Looked up from germline, CDR1 is SQVTM and CDR2 is ANQGSEA. The CDR3 runs to 14 residues. V gave up 6 bases and J gave up 6 bases, with 19 bases separating them. CDR3 sequence reads: CSVGALPDGDTQYF. CDR3 in DNA: TGCAGCGTCGGGGCGCTTCCCGACGGGGATACGCAGTATTTT.

This clonotype has only a few counts. This could be a read error, since a much larger clone is one nucleotide away. The J gene is TRBJ2-5, the V gene TRBV20-1; 9 positions agree with TRBD2. The J call may be faulty, since TRBJ2-1 better matches the DNA end. Germline assignment: CDR1 DFQATT and CDR2 SNEGSKA (reference sequence). The CDR3 has 16 residues. The CDR3 loop reads CSARDYGAGGTSEQFF. Written as DNA, the CDR3 is TGCAGTGCTAGAGATTACGGAGCGGGAGGTACCAGTGAGCAGTTCTTC.

There are a few counts of this clonotype. V is TRBV7-8 and J is TRBJ1-5; weak D call: TRBD1 (5 bases). The CDR3 totals 13 residues. The V gene lost 5 bases and the J gene lost 7 bases, with 12 bases spanning the gap. CDR1 SGHVS and CDR2 FQNEAQ come from the germline V gene. CDR3 sequence (DNA): TGTGCCAGCAGCGTCGACAGTAAACAGCCCCAGCATTTT. Its protein product is CASSVDSKQPQHF.

This clonotype appeared many times. This chain links TRBV20-1 with TRBJ2-1; the match to TRBD2 covers 8 bases. The V segment lost 6 bases and the J segment 1 base; nucleotides outside the gene matches: 5. The CDR3 has 14 amino acids. The V gene's germline CDR1 is DFQATT and CDR2 SNEGSKA (reference sequence). The CDR3 is CSALSSGSYNEQFF. The CDR3 DNA reads as TGCAGTGCCCTCTCTAGCGGGTCCTACAATGAGCAGTTCTTC.

Many counts were recorded for this clonotype. The chain joins TRBV28 to TRBJ2-1; D is undetermined. The DNA end is more similar to TRBJ2-5, so the J call may be wrong. The germline V gene encodes CDR1 MDHEN and CDR2 SYDVKM. CDR3 length: 15 residues. The CDR3 region is CASSSLPGFQETQYF. CDR3 nucleotide sequence: TGTGCCAGCAGCTCTCTTCCGGGCTTCCAGGAGACCCAGTACTTC.

In this sample, this clonotype turned up many times. The chain links TRBV3-1 to TRBJ2-3; tentatively, D is TRBD1 (5 bases). V gave up 3 bases and J gave up 6 bases, with 7 bases separating them. Per the germline V gene, CDR1 is LGHDT and CDR2 is YNNKEL (reference sequence). This CDR3 has 12 amino acids. CDR3 protein: CASSHDSDTQYF. The CDR3 DNA reads TGTGCCAGCAGCCACGACAGTGATACGCAGTATTTT.

This clonotype was seen repeatedly, ten times or more. The chain links TRBV18 to TRBJ2-5, with 8 bases identical to TRBD1. The V segment lost 6 bases and the J segment 0 bases; nucleotides outside the gene matches: 12. CDR1 is KGHSH and CDR2 is LQKENI in the germline V gene. This CDR3 spans 17 amino acids. This CDR3 reads CASSGWDRTGYQETQYF. The CDR3 DNA sequence: TGTGCCAGCTCGGGGTGGGACCGGACAGGGTACCAAGAGACCCAGTACTTC. The full variable domain, in which reference TRBV18 and TRBJ2-5 provide the parts outside the CDR3, is NAGVMQNPRHLVRRRGQEARLRCSPMKGHSHVYWYRQLPEEGLKFMVYLQKENIIDESGMPKERFSAEFPKEGPSILRIQQVVRGDSAAYFCASSGWDRTGYQETQYFGPGTRLLVL.

This clonotype has at least ten counts. This chain joins TRBV20-1 and TRBJ2-1, with TRBD1 as a possible D gene (5 bases). Germline V gene data show CDR1 as DFQATT and CDR2 as SNEGSKA (reference sequence). The length of the CDR3 is 13 residues. CDR3 protein: CSAPKSGYNEQFF. The DNA of the CDR3 is TGCAGCGCACCCAAATCAGGGTACAATGAGCAGTTCTTC.

V is TRBV19 and J is TRBJ2-2; tentative D call: TRBD1 (6 bases). Trimming shortened V by 5 bases and J by 3 bases, and 13 bases separated the two germline ends. CDR1 is LNHDA, CDR2 SQIVND, per germline (reference sequence). CDR3 size: 15 residues. The CDR3 sequence: CASSPLGGDTGELFF. DNA of the CDR3: TGTGCCAGTAGTCCTCTAGGGGGAGACACCGGGGAGCTGTTTTTT.

The chain combines TRBV5-1 with TRBJ2-4, with 9 positions matching TRBD1. Germline-derived CDR1 and CDR2 are SGHRS and YFSETQ. V lost 5 bases, J lost 3 bases, and 6 bases stayed unmatched. This CDR3 spans 15 amino acids. Written as DNA, the CDR3 is TGCGCCAGCAGGGTCGGACAGGGGAACAAAAACATTCAGTACTTC. Translated, it gives CASRVGQGNKNIQYF. The full variable domain, in which reference TRBV5-1 and TRBJ2-4 provide the parts outside the CDR3, is KAGVTQTPRYLIKTRGQQVTLSCSPISGHRSVSWYQQTPGQGLQFLFEYFSETQRNKGNFPGRFSGRQFSNSRSEMNVSTLELGDSALYLCASRVGQGNKNIQYFGAGTRLSVL.

This clonotype was detected a few times. V and J are TRBV10-2 and TRBJ2-1, with 10 bases aligning to TRBD2. Germline-derived CDR1 and CDR2 are WSHSY and SAAADI. Trimming removed 6 bases from V and 8 bases from J; junction bases left unmatched: 13. CDR3 length equals 16 residues. The CDR3 bases are TGCGCCAGCAGGGACCTAGCGGGAGAGCTCGTGGATGAGCAGTTCTTC. This gives the protein CASRDLAGELVDEQFF.

This clonotype was detected only a few times. The chain has TRBV20-1 and TRBJ1-2; TRBD1 might be the D (5 bases). This CDR3 contains 13 residues. Germline lookup yields CDR1 DFQATT and CDR2 SNEGSKA (reference sequence). V lost 0 bases to trimming and J lost 8 bases, with 13 bases between them. The CDR3 DNA sequence: TGCAGTGCTAGAGAGGCAGGGCCAAGGGGCTACACCTTC. It encodes CSAREAGPRGYTF.

The table lists this clonotype with many counts. This chain joins TRBV20-1 and TRBJ1-1, with 11 bases identical to TRBD1. The CDR3 runs 15 residues. Germline loops: CDR1 DFQATT, CDR2 SNEGSKA (reference sequence). V lost 3 bases and J lost 5; bases outside the gene matches: 8. This chain's CDR3 is CSASNYGTGGTEAFF. The CDR3 DNA reads TGCAGTGCTAGCAATTACGGGACAGGGGGGACTGAAGCTTTCTTT.